This T cell receptor (beta chain) is from a study of OX40 agonist ivuxolimab in advanced cancers. Background for the entire study: The costimulatory receptor OX40 (CD134) was targeted by ivuxolimab, a fully human IgG2 agonistic monoclonal antibody. Intravenous ivuxolimab was administered to patients every 2 weeks at six dose levels: 0.01, 0.1, 0.3, 1.5, 3 and 10 mg/kg. Of the approximately 54 dose-escalation patients, hepatocellular carcinoma was present in 19, melanoma in around 15, renal cell carcinoma in 9 and head and neck cancer in 9. In the dose-escalation cohort, 75% to 90% of patients were male, and the mean age was roughly 60 years with a range of roughly 20 to 80. Patients were allowed to have had prior anti-PD-1, anti-PD-L1 or anti-CTLA-4 therapy, and approximately 39% of the dose-escalation patients had been treated with checkpoint inhibitors. Partial responses occurred in three dose-escalation patients: two with cutaneous melanoma and one with hepatocellular carcinoma. The point of sequencing TCRbeta in the periphery was to test whether ivuxolimab changed TCR sequence diversity and drove clonal T-cell expansion. The monotherapy dose-escalation portion (N of about 52 patients) of the phase I ivuxolimab trial is reported in the paper.

The trial excluded patients who had a history of autoimmune disease or were on systemic immunosuppression. Peripheral blood for TCR sequencing was drawn from every dose cohort at baseline, at cycle 4 day 1 and at cycle 7 day 1. Samples came from an open-label, multicenter, first-in-human phase I dose-escalation trial of ivuxolimab. The trial enrolled adults with locally advanced or metastatic head and neck squamous cell, hepatocellular, melanoma or renal cell carcinoma. Before TCR sequencing, CD4+ and CD8+ T cells were separately sorted from peripheral blood. Germline trimming amounts to 8 bases on V and 1 base on J, with 0 as the count of junction bases outside the gene matches. The germline V gene specifies ENHRY as CDR1 and SYGVKD as CDR2. From the cysteine up to the phenylalanine, the CDR3 has a length of 13 residues. Only CDR3 DNA is held: 39 bases, read in frame from base 1. The investigation overall reported the following: In partial responders in the 0.1-3.0 mg/kg groups, normalized peripheral clonal expansion was found to be among the lowest, especially among CD8+ T cells. After ivuxolimab, CD8+ T cells had more expanded clones than CD4+ T cells on average. At doses of 0.1 to 3.0 mg/kg, clonal expansion of both CD4+ and CD8+ T cells in blood was seen between baseline and week 6. Low levels of normalized T-cell clonal expansion were also shown by some nonresponding patients. The antigen specificity of the clonally expanded peripheral T cells was not determined.

This clone was detected a few times. Its binding antigen is unknown. Base qualities are not at hand, and no much larger clone is one base apart. Genomic DNA was extracted from sorted cells for sequencing of the TCRbeta CDR3 region. TCRbeta CDR3 regions were sequenced using the immunoSEQ Assay. Sourced from immuneACCESS, this table was stored by TCRdb with only in-frame sequences that have V and J called. A share of the clones is absent; for the studies checked, an unresolved V gene accounts for under half, and the remainder has no known explanation. The sample contains over 65,000 clones, 75% to 90% of them found a single time. Clones ranked in the top ten supply roughly 2.3% of the sample.

The source of this sequence is an adult with an advanced solid tumor such as melanoma, head and neck, liver or kidney cancer. This receptor chain uses TRBV10-3 and TRBJ1-5; a stretch of 9 junction bases matches TRBD1. Sequenced here: CD4+ or CD8+ T cells sorted from blood, sampled in a trial of the OX40 agonist ivuxolimab. The bases are TGTGCCATCGGGACAGGGAGCAATCAGCCCCAGCATTTT. Its amino acids are CAIGTGSNQPQHF.